The subject of this entry is one TCR beta chain. What it recognizes is unknown. The entry originates in a study of post-analysis software for immune sequencing data. Study-level information: Secondary progressive, relapsing-remitting and progressive-relapsing multiple sclerosis were among the included disease courses.

Germline values: CDR1 MNHEY, CDR2 SVGAGI. This CDR3 contains 14 residues. V lost 5 bases, J lost 9 bases, and 17 bases lay in between. Overall study results and limits: Versus controls, multiple sclerosis patients showed significantly lower diversity (normalized Chao1). Included in a set of about 5 TRBV segments more frequent in patients than controls were TRBV5-6, TRBV5-1 and TRBV20-1.

Each TCR beta cDNA library carried unique molecular identifiers. Some 500,000 cDNA molecules were recovered from an input of about 0.85 to 11 million T cells. TCRdb analysed the PCR reads with MiXCR anew, one entry per CDR3 protein. The sample consists of more than 500,000 distinct CDR3 sequences, around a third of them appearing once. The receptor was isolated from a girl aged 2-17 years with multiple sclerosis. The sample was blood. This rearrangement joins TRBV6-5 to TRBJ1-5, with D maybe TRBD1 (6 bases). CDR3 residues: CASSVGTWSSPQHF. In nucleotides, the CDR3 is TGTGCCAGCAGTGTCGGGACATGGTCGTCGCCCCAGCATTTT.